What follows are 31 T cell receptor beta chains derived from one specimen sequenced in a study of graft-versus-host responses after intestinal transplantation. These TCRs are of unknown antigen specificity. Here immunoSEQ multiplex PCR was the method, and the copy in TCRdb shows in-frame clones only, minus some. The sample records tens of thousands of clones, around 93% being singletons. The source material was unstimulated CD8+ T cells sorted from spleen or lymph node cells, sampled before intestinal transplant. Receptors originate from a human donor who received an intestinal transplant.

The V call is TRBV4-1, the J call TRBJ2-7, with a tentative D call TRBD1 (6 bases). V was trimmed by 0 bases and J by 7 bases, leaving 19 bases between them. CDR1 is MGHRA, CDR2 YSYEKL, per germline. This CDR3 region has 16 residues. CDR3 bases: TGCGCCAGCAGCCAAGAAAAGACAGGAGGACCGTTGGAGCAGTACTTC. It yields the protein CASSQEKTGGPLEQYF.

The chain has TRBV30 and TRBJ1-2; 10 positions match TRBD1. V shed 1 base and J 0 bases; nucleotides not matched to a gene: 8. The CDR3 runs to 17 residues. Germline CDR1 GTSNPN, CDR2 SVGIG (reference sequence). CDR3 residues: CAWSELGQGPANYGYTF. As DNA, the CDR3 is TGTGCCTGGAGTGAACTGGGACAGGGGCCAGCTAACTATGGCTACACCTTC. Supplemented by reference TRBV30 and TRBJ1-2, the full variable domain reads SQTIHQWPATLVQPVGSPLSLECTVEGTSNPNLYWYRQAAGRGLQLLFYSVGIGQISSEVPQNLSASRPQDRQFILSSKKLLLSDSGFYLCAWSELGQGPANYGYTFGSGTRLTVV.

The chain combines TRBV2 with TRBJ2-4; D is perhaps TRBD2 (6 bases). Germline assignment: CDR1 SNHLY and CDR2 FYNNEI. The CDR3 contains 13 residues. Trimming shortened V by 10 bases and J by 1 base, and 11 bases separated the two germline ends. The CDR3 loop reads CATRGGAKNIQYF. The CDR3 DNA reads TGTGCCACCCGAGGAGGGGCCAAAAACATTCAGTACTTC.

This clone has only a few counts. CDR3 in DNA: TGTGCCAGCAGTGGCCTTCCTAGCGGGACCTACGAGCAGTACTTC. Protein product: CASSGLPSGTYEQYF. V and J are TRBV2 and TRBJ2-7; 9 nucleotides match TRBD2. The V gene end was trimmed by 4 bases and the J gene end by 2 bases; junction bases not matched to a gene: 6. CDR3 size: 15 residues. Germline V gives CDR1 SNHLY, CDR2 FYNNEI.

The chain couples TRBV4-3 to TRBJ2-1; 8 bases line up with TRBD2. The CDR3 length is 16 residues. Germline V CDR1 and CDR2: LGHNA, YSLEER. V was clipped by 2 bases and J by 0 bases; unmatched bases: 3. Written as DNA, the CDR3 is TGCGCCAGCAGCCAATCACGGGGGGGCTCCTACAATGAGCAGTTCTTC. This encodes CASSQSRGGSYNEQFF.

CDR3 in amino acids: CASSYSHSGDYGYTF. The CDR3 bases are TGTGCCAGCAGTTACTCCCACTCCGGGGACTATGGCTACACCTTC. The chain joins TRBV6-5 to TRBJ1-2; D is unresolved. This CDR3 spans 15 amino acids. CDR1 and CDR2 from the germline V gene are MNHEY and SVGAGI. V was cut by 0 bases and J by 3 bases, with 11 bases left in between.

This clone was counted between two and nine times. The chain uses TRBV7-9 and TRBJ2-7; TRBD1 might be the D (5 bases). V shed 7 bases and J shed 3 bases, with 22 bases lying between them. The CDR3 length is 16 residues. Germline loops: CDR1 SEHNR, CDR2 FQNEAQ (reference sequence). In nucleotides, the CDR3 is TGTGCCAGCACCACTGGCCAGGGATGGGAATACTACGAGCAGTACTTC. Amino acids: CASTTGQGWEYYEQYF. Full variable domain (remainder filled in from reference TRBV7-9 and TRBJ2-7): DTGVSQNPRHKITKRGQNVTFRCDPISEHNRLYWYRQTLGQGPEFLTYFQNEAQLEKSRLLSDRFSAERPKGSFSTLEIQRTEQGDSAMYLCASTTGQGWEYYEQYFGPGTRLTVT.

This clone is a singleton in its sample. The chain carries TRBV28 and TRBJ2-1, with TRBD1 matching 8 bases. CDR3 length: 14 amino acids. V lost 11 bases to trimming and J lost 7 bases; unmatched junction nucleotides: 13. CDR1 is MDHEN, CDR2 SYDVKM, per germline. DNA for the CDR3: TGTGCCGCCCTAACCGGGACAGGACTAAATGAGCAGTTCTTC. As protein: CAALTGTGLNEQFF.

This clone appeared a single time. This chain uses TRBV6-6 with TRBJ1-1; D uncertain. The CDR3 is made up of 13 amino acids. Trimming left V 2 bases short and J 3 bases short, with 7 bases between. CDR1 MNHNY and CDR2 SVGAGI come from the germline V gene (reference sequence). The CDR3 loop reads CASSYGEYTEAFF. DNA for the CDR3: TGTGCCAGCAGTTACGGAGAGTACACTGAAGCTTTCTTT.

This clone was picked up one time. The chain recombines TRBV7-9 with TRBJ1-2; D is uncertain. Germline assignment: CDR1 SEHNR and CDR2 FQNEAQ (reference sequence). This CDR3 is built from 13 residues. The V end lost 1 base, the J end lost 8 bases, and 11 bases lay between the germline ends. CDR3 DNA: TGTGCCAGCAGCTTAGTCGGTGAGGGAGGCTACACCTTC. Translating it yields CASSLVGEGGYTF.

The CDR3 nucleotides read TGTGCCAGCAACCCGGCCACGGAGCGGGTCACAGATACGCAGTATTTT. Residues: CASNPATERVTDTQYF. This chain links TRBV9 with TRBJ2-3, with D tentatively TRBD2 (6 bases). This CDR3 region has 16 residues. V shed 6 bases and J shed 2 bases, with 19 bases lying between them. Germline V CDR1 and CDR2: SGDLS, YYNGEE. Complete variable domain (other parts from reference TRBV9 and TRBJ2-3): DSGVTQTPKHLITATGQRVTLRCSPRSGDLSVYWYQQSLDQGLQFLIQYYNGEERAKGNILERFSAQQFPDLHSELNLSSLELGDSALYFCASNPATERVTDTQYFGPGTRLTVL.

The V gene is TRBV7-6, the J gene TRBJ2-5; perhaps TRBD2 as D (7 bases). Looked up from germline, CDR1 is SGHVS and CDR2 is FNYEAQ. The V and J ends lost 5 bases and 4 bases respectively, with 29 bases between them. The CDR3 totals 19 residues. CDR3 in amino acids: CASSPSIGQPGLLGETQYF. The CDR3 DNA follows: TGTGCCAGCAGCCCATCAATTGGACAGCCGGGACTATTGGGAGAGACCCAGTACTTC.

This rearrangement joins TRBV6-5 to TRBJ2-7; 9 bases are a match to TRBD1. The trim removed 5 bases at V and 5 bases at J, leaving 4 bases unmatched. The CDR3 runs 13 residues. CDR1 is MNHEY and CDR2 is SVGAGI in the germline V gene. CDR3 sequence (DNA): TGTGCCAGCAGTGGGACAGGGACCCACGAGCAGTACTTC. Its translation is CASSGTGTHEQYF.

J is TRBJ1-1 and V is TRBV10-3; TRBD1 is a possible D gene (5 bases). V shed 2 bases and J shed 3 bases, with 10 bases lying between them. This CDR3 has 14 residues. Germline V lookup: CDR1 ENHRY, CDR2 SYGVKD. The CDR3 here is CAISEPDSDTEAFF. CDR3 nucleotide sequence: TGTGCCATCAGTGAGCCCGACAGTGACACTGAAGCTTTCTTT.

In nucleotides, the CDR3 is TGTGCCAGCGAATTTCAGGGTATTGGCAATCAGCCCCAGCATTTT. Translation gives CASEFQGIGNQPQHF. The chain uses TRBV28 and TRBJ1-5, with D perhaps TRBD1 (5 bases). The germline gives CDR1 MDHEN, CDR2 SYDVKM. There are 15 residues in the CDR3. V was cut by 8 bases and J by 2 bases, with 16 bases left in between.

In nucleotides, the CDR3 is TGTGCCAGCAGGCCAGGGTACTCCTACGAGCAGTACTTC. As protein: CASRPGYSYEQYF. The chain employs TRBV11-2 and TRBJ2-7, with D possibly TRBD1 on 5 matching bases. Germline V gene sequence: CDR1 SGHAT, CDR2 FQNNGV. V was clipped by 6 bases and J by 0 bases, with 9 bases between them. The length of the CDR3 is 13 residues.

This chain connects TRBV28 to TRBJ1-6; the D is unclear. The V end was cut by 9 bases, the J end by 0 bases, with 9 bases between. Germline V gene sequence: CDR1 MDHEN, CDR2 SYDVKM. The CDR3 is made up of 14 amino acids. The CDR3 region has the DNA TGTGCCAGTGACTCGCGCTCCTATAATTCACCCCTCCACTTT. Protein product: CASDSRSYNSPLHF.

The V and J genes are TRBV4-2 and TRBJ1-6; D call uncertain. Germline assignment: CDR1 LGHNA and CDR2 YNFKEQ. CDR3 length equals 17 residues. Trimming removed 1 base from V and 0 bases from J, with 10 bases in between. CDR3 loop: CASSQVGLSSYNSPLHF. Here the CDR3 DNA reads TGTGCCAGCAGCCAAGTCGGACTAAGCTCCTATAATTCACCCCTCCACTTT.

The V call is TRBV4-1, the J call TRBJ2-7, with 8 bases matching TRBD2. The CDR3 totals 13 residues. Germline V gene data show CDR1 as MGHRA and CDR2 as YSYEKL. After removal of 6 bases from V and 6 bases from J, the junction contained 7 bases not matched to a gene. CDR3: CASSGAGGPEQYF. The CDR3 nucleotides are TGCGCCAGCAGTGGGGCGGGAGGCCCCGAGCAGTACTTC.

The V call is TRBV13, the J call TRBJ1-2; TRBD1 matches at 11 bases. CDR1 and CDR2 from the germline V gene are PRHDT and FYEKMQ (reference sequence). The CDR3 spans 15 residues. The ends lost 5 bases at V and 6 bases at J; junction bases unmatched: 8. CDR3 in DNA: TGTGCCAGCAGCGTGGGGACAGGGGGTGGACATGGCTACACCTTC. Protein product: CASSVGTGGGHGYTF.

The chain employs TRBV4-3 and TRBJ2-3; D unclear. Deletions cut 0 bases from V and 0 bases from J, with 13 bases between. The CDR3 has 17 residues. Germline loops: CDR1 LGHNA, CDR2 YSLEER. DNA of the CDR3: TGCGCCAGCAGCCAAGAAGAAAGCGCCTCTAGCACAGATACGCAGTATTTT. Its translation is CASSQEESASSTDTQYF.

This clone was seen a few times. The rearrangement uses TRBV6-6 and TRBJ2-7, with TRBD2 as a possible D gene (5 bases). CDR3 length: 16 residues. V shed 6 bases and J shed 1 base, with 19 bases lying between them. Looked up from germline, CDR1 is MNHNY and CDR2 is SVGAGI (reference sequence). The CDR3 DNA follows: TGTGCCAGCAGCATCGGCCCAGAGGGAGCTTCCTACGAGCAGTACTTC. Translated: CASSIGPEGASYEQYF.

This clone has a single count. The gene calls are TRBV29-1 and TRBJ2-7; D gene uncertain. V was shortened by 0 bases and J by 2 bases, with 8 bases between the two germline ends. This CDR3 is built from 13 residues. CDR1 and CDR2 (germline): SQVTM, ANQGSEA. The CDR3 coding sequence is TGCAGCGTTGAAGATACAACCACCTACGAGCAGTACTTC. It yields the protein CSVEDTTTYEQYF.

V gene TRBV4-1 combines with J gene TRBJ1-4; 10 nucleotides agree with TRBD1. The CDR3 is made up of 15 amino acids. V lost 0 bases to trimming and J lost 7 bases; unmatched junction nucleotides: 2. Germline-derived CDR1 and CDR2 are MGHRA and YSYEKL. CDR3 amino acids: CASSQEWTGGEKLFF. The CDR3 bases are TGCGCCAGCAGCCAAGAGTGGACAGGGGGTGAAAAACTGTTTTTT.

The rearrangement links TRBV4-1 to TRBJ1-1; possible D gene TRBD1, 5 bases. The germline gives CDR1 MGHRA, CDR2 YSYEKL. V lost 4 bases and J 7 bases, leaving 13 bases between the germline ends. This CDR3 spans 13 amino acids. The CDR3 bases are TGCGCCAGCAGCCGCGGGGGTGAGATTGAAGCTTTCTTT. Its protein is CASSRGGEIEAFF.

J is TRBJ2-7 and V is TRBV7-2, with D possibly TRBD2 on 7 matching bases. V dropped 3 bases and J dropped 6 bases, with 18 bases sitting between them. Germline assignment: CDR1 SGHTA and CDR2 FQGNSA. This CDR3 is built from 15 residues. CDR3 loop: CASSFLVGRGSEQYF. CDR3 coding DNA: TGTGCCAGCAGCTTTTTGGTGGGGAGGGGGAGCGAGCAGTACTTC. The complete variable domain, with remaining parts taken from reference TRBV7-2 and TRBJ2-7, reads GAGVSQSPSNKVTEKGKDVELRCDPISGHTALYWYRQSLGQGLEFLIYFQGNSAPDKSGLPSDRFSAERTGGSVSTLTIQRTQQEDSAVYLCASSFLVGRGSEQYFGPGTRLTVT.

This sequence joins TRBV6-5 and TRBJ2-7; D remains ambiguous. The CDR3 runs 13 residues. Germline CDR1 MNHEY, CDR2 SVGAGI. Trimming removed 4 bases from V and 1 base from J, with 8 bases in between. The CDR3 nucleotides read TGTGCCAGCAGTTCCCGAACTTCCTACGAGCAGTACTTC. Amino acid sequence: CASSSRTSYEQYF.

V is TRBV19 and J is TRBJ2-1, with D tentatively TRBD1 (6 bases). The CDR3 runs to 13 residues. Germline V CDR1 and CDR2: LNHDA, SQIVND (reference sequence). Trimming pared 6 bases from V and 10 bases from J, leaving 16 bases between. CDR3 residues: CASSQLTGNEQFF. The CDR3 DNA reads TGTGCCAGTAGCCAACTTACAGGGAACGAGCAGTTCTTC.

This chain connects TRBV5-4 to TRBJ2-5; TRBD2 might be the D (5 bases). CDR1 SGHNT and CDR2 YYREEE come from the germline V gene (reference sequence). Deletions cut 5 bases from V and 7 bases from J, with 15 bases between. This CDR3 region has 13 residues. The CDR3 coding sequence is TGTGCCAGCAGTTTAGACGGGAATAGGACCCAGTACTTC. Amino acid sequence: CASSLDGNRTQYF.

The chain combines TRBV4-3 with TRBJ1-4; TRBD1 aligns across 11 bases. The CDR3 is 15 amino acids. Germline assignment: CDR1 LGHNA and CDR2 YSLEER. The V segment lost 4 bases and the J segment 8 bases; nucleotides outside the gene matches: 6. The CDR3 spells CASSRGQGVGEKLFF. The DNA for the CDR3 is TGCGCCAGCAGCCGGGGACAGGGGGTCGGGGAAAAACTGTTTTTT.

V and J are TRBV25-1 and TRBJ1-2, with TRBD1 matching over 9 bases. Per the germline V gene, CDR1 is MGHDK and CDR2 is SYGVNS. J was trimmed by 4 bases and V by 5 bases; bases with no gene match: 5. The CDR3 has 14 amino acids. CDR3 region: CASSSTGGAYGYTF. CDR3 coding DNA: TGTGCCAGCAGTTCCACAGGGGGCGCCTATGGCTACACCTTC.